This TCR beta chain was recovered during a study of cytotoxic CD8 clonotypes in ibrutinib-treated CLL (dated by TCRdb to the early 2020s). For the wider study: The cohort was composed of some twelve relapsed/refractory and approximately 16 treatment-naive patients; IGHV unmutated status was identified in fewer than 18 patients. Partial responses were observed in around 25 patients and complete responses in 2; after a median follow-up of around 68 months, remission was maintained in 14 patients and progression was observed in roughly twelve. The response samples were drawn at a median of 12 months into treatment, with a range of about 6 to 36 months. An average of 255,043 productive templates and some 99,000 productive rearrangements was obtained per sample. Of the roughly 90 people in the trial, about 25 had longitudinal samples available. Cryopreserved peripheral blood mononuclear cells were obtained before treatment, at response, and at either sustained remission or disease progression. Every sample from remission and from progressive disease was obtained while the patients were still on ibrutinib.

Reading from cysteine to phenylalanine, the CDR3 counts 15 amino acids. Left in the record is the CDR3 DNA by itself, 45 bases read in frame from the first base. Trimming removed 5 bases from V and 2 bases from J; the gene matches leave 7 bases unexplained. Reading the germline V gene gives CDR1 SGHTA and CDR2 FQGNSA. On a MiSeq, deep resolution sequencing aimed for a depth between 1 in 1 million and 1 in 200,000 T cells, with each clonotype covered approximately 9.2x on average. The immunoSEQ hsTCRB Kit was used to generate TCR beta libraries. As for the original processing: Data were analyzed with ImmunoSEQ Data Assistant and ImmunoSEQ Analyzer, with V, D and J genes assigned per IMGT definitions. Clonality, which ranges from 0 to 1, was calculated by subtracting the normalized Shannon entropy of productive rearrangement frequencies from one. Only overrepresented clonotypes making up at least 0.05% of the repertoire of each patient were included in the public clonotype analysis. About a dozen age-matched healthy donor repertoires from immuneACCESS served as clonality controls. The source is immuneACCESS, and TCRdb retained only in-frame sequences with V and J called. Part of the clones is not carried over; for the studies checked, unresolved V genes explain less than half of this, and the remainder is unexplained. For V, J and clone size, that table is used; D and trimming come from the DNA. The sample includes about 17,000 clones, with around two thirds observed a single time. 25% of the sample belongs to the ten largest clones.

As for this clone: Its recognized antigen is unknown. No base quality values were provided; no much bigger clone lies one nucleotide off.

Study-level results and caveats: Sustained-remission and progressing patients did not have matched sampling times, and lymph node repertoires were not examined. Clonality rose at ibrutinib response, remained stable during sustained remission, and dropped back toward baseline at progression. Public clonotypes were rare and either shrank or stayed stable during treatment, and the rise in clonality at ibrutinib response reflected expansion of private clonotypes. At baseline, clonality was higher than in age-matched healthy donors and showed a strong correlation with circulating CD8+ T-cell counts.

The time point label corresponds to: 12 months on ibrutinib. For TCR beta library preparation, 1.5 to 2 micrograms of genomic DNA was extracted from cryopreserved PBMCs. Longitudinal blood samples from CLL patients receiving ibrutinib monotherapy were subjected to high-throughput TCR beta sequencing. The patients took part in an open-label, single-center phase 2 trial of ibrutinib monotherapy. Here the sequenced sample was PBMCs, taken after 12 months of ibrutinib treatment. Recombination joined TRBV7-2 with TRBJ2-7, with TRBD2 identical over 9 junction bases. The receptor was derived from a human donor with chronic lymphocytic leukemia. CDR3 protein: CASSTSGTSPYEQYF. The bases are TGTGCCAGCAGCACCTCCGGGACTAGCCCCTACGAGCAGTACTTC.